This T cell receptor beta chain was profiled in a study of technical replicates of blood from a few donors. The CDR3 runs to 15 residues. Germline V gene sequence: CDR1 LNHDA, CDR2 SQIVND (reference sequence). Trimming stripped 1 base from V and 2 bases from J, with 11 bases between. Profiled with immunoSEQ multiplex PCR; TCRdb holds only in-frame clones, not every one. The data show some 57,000 clones, around 97% seen once. Sequencing was done on a sample of T cells isolated from PBMCs. The chain is built from TRBV19 and TRBJ1-2, with D perhaps TRBD1 (6 bases). This clonotype was sampled from a human donor in good health. CDR3 region: CASSIGVGQNYGYTF. DNA of the CDR3: TGTGCCAGTAGTATAGGTGTAGGACAGAACTATGGCTACACCTTC.